One sample yielded the 15 T cell receptor beta chains listed below, sequenced in a study of blood T cell repertoires in COVID-19. Assay: immunoSEQ multiplex PCR; the TCRdb copy retains only in-frame clones and omits some. This repertoire shows 130,000 or so clones, 84% found once; its top ten account for about 1.3%. Sample: peripheral blood. The receptors were gathered from a man aged 60 to 69 with acute or convalescent COVID-19.

This clone appeared a few times. CDR3 DNA sequence: TGTGCCAGCAGCCTTGGACTAGCGGGAGTAACAGAGACCCAGTACTTC. This encodes CASSLGLAGVTETQYF. V gene TRBV3-1 (or the pseudogene TRBV3-2) combines with J gene TRBJ2-5; 13 bases are shared with TRBD2. The length of the CDR3 is 16 residues. Germline V gene lookup returns CDR1 LGHDT and CDR2 YNNKEL (reference sequence). V gave up 4 bases and J gave up 4 bases; unmatched junction bases: 6.

The rearrangement joins TRBV5-8 to TRBJ2-3; TRBD1 aligns across 11 bases. The CDR3 covers 15 residues. Trimming took 4 bases from V and 9 from J; bases not matched to a gene: 10. The V gene's germline CDR1 is SGHTS and CDR2 YDEGEE. The CDR3 nucleotides read TGTGCCAGCAGCCCGGGACAGGGGGTAGTTCACACGCAGTATTTT. It translates to CASSPGQGVVHTQYF.

The rearrangement joins TRBV5-1 to TRBJ2-4; 9 nucleotides line up with TRBD1. Germline CDR1 and CDR2: SGHRS and YFSETQ. V was clipped by 0 bases and J by 5 bases; unmatched bases: 6. There are 16 residues in the CDR3. The chain's CDR3 is CASSLGEGQGQNIQYF. The DNA of the CDR3 is TGCGCCAGCAGCTTGGGTGAGGGACAGGGTCAAAACATTCAGTACTTC.

The V call is TRBV7-3, the J call TRBJ1-1; D may be TRBD1 (6 bases). The V end was cut by 1 base, the J end by 1 base, with 10 bases between. This CDR3 region has 15 residues. Looked up from germline, CDR1 is SGHTA and CDR2 is FQGTGA. CDR3 region: CASSLKTGPNTEAFF. The CDR3 nucleotides read TGTGCCAGCAGCTTAAAAACAGGGCCGAACACTGAAGCTTTCTTT.

The CDR3 sequence: CASSLLTANTGELFF. The CDR3 nucleotides read TGTGCCAGCAGCTTGTTGACAGCGAACACCGGGGAGCTGTTTTTT. The chain combines TRBV11-2 with TRBJ2-2, with a tentative D call TRBD1 (5 bases). CDR1 is SGHAT, CDR2 FQNNGV, per germline. The CDR3 consists of 15 residues. V was cut by 3 bases and J by 0 bases, with 8 bases left in between.

The V and J genes are TRBV5-4 and TRBJ1-2; 8 bases map to TRBD1. The CDR3 extends over 14 amino acids. The V and J ends lost 0 bases and 7 bases, in that order; junction bases with no gene match: 5. Germline V gives CDR1 SGHNT, CDR2 YYREEE (reference sequence). Here the CDR3 DNA reads TGTGCCAGCAGCTTGGCCGGACAGGGCCCTGGCTACACCTTC. It specifies CASSLAGQGPGYTF.

CDR3 amino acids: CASTVGQGGYGYTF. CDR3 coding DNA: TGTGCCAGCACCGTGGGACAGGGCGGCTATGGCTACACCTTC. The rearrangement uses TRBV6-6 and TRBJ1-2; 9 bases agree with TRBD1. The germline V gene encodes CDR1 MNHNY and CDR2 SVGAGI (reference sequence). CDR3 length: 14 residues. Trimming removed 7 bases from V and 4 bases from J; junction bases left unmatched: 7.

The CDR3 here is CASSHPGLAEILKETQYF. DNA for the CDR3: TGTGCCAGCAGTCATCCGGGACTAGCGGAAATTCTCAAAGAGACCCAGTACTTC. The rearrangement links TRBV28 to TRBJ2-5; TRBD2 agrees at 11 bases. Germline trimming cut 5 bases from V and 3 bases from J; bases unmatched to any gene: 14. Germline assignment: CDR1 MDHEN and CDR2 SYDVKM. The CDR3 is made up of 18 amino acids.

The chain is built from TRBV10-2 and TRBJ2-1, with TRBD2 matching over 9 bases. V lost 0 bases, J lost 8 bases, and 2 bases stayed unmatched. The V gene's germline CDR1 is WSHSY and CDR2 SAAADI. This CDR3 region has 14 residues. The CDR3 reads CASSESSGGDEQFF. The CDR3 DNA sequence: TGCGCCAGCAGTGAGTCTAGCGGGGGAGATGAGCAGTTCTTC.

The chain combines TRBV19 with TRBJ2-1, with D possibly TRBD2 on 7 matching bases. The CDR3 has 17 residues. V gave up 1 base and J gave up 7 bases, with 20 bases separating them. CDR1 LNHDA and CDR2 SQIVND come from the germline V gene (reference sequence). The CDR3 sequence: CASSIAPVGGGLNEQFF. CDR3 DNA sequence: TGTGCCAGTAGTATAGCCCCTGTTGGCGGGGGCCTGAATGAGCAGTTCTTC.

This clone has a single count. The chain employs TRBV30 and TRBJ1-1, with 8 bases lining up with TRBD1. The CDR3 totals 15 residues. Germline V gene data show CDR1 as GTSNPN and CDR2 as SVGIG (reference sequence). With 2 bases clipped from V and 4 bases from J, the junction kept 9 bases outside the gene matches. CDR3 sequence reads: CAWSRQGALGTEAFF. The CDR3 nucleotides read TGTGCCTGGAGTCGGCAGGGGGCGTTGGGCACTGAAGCTTTCTTT.

Only a few counts were recorded for this clone. The V call is TRBV27, the J call TRBJ1-5, with TRBD1 identical over 11 bases. J gave up 5 bases and V 7 bases, and 4 bases lay outside the gene matches. The CDR3 contains 14 residues. Germline CDR1 reads MNHEY; CDR2 reads SMNVEV (reference sequence). The CDR3 coding sequence is TGTGCCAGCACTGGGACAGGGGGGGATCAGCCCCAGCATTTT. This encodes CASTGTGGDQPQHF.

The chain carries TRBV7-3 and TRBJ2-5, with 7 bases matching TRBD1. The length of the CDR3 is 15 residues. The germline gives CDR1 SGHTA, CDR2 FQGTGA. V shed 2 bases and J 5 bases; nucleotides not matched to a gene: 8. CDR3 DNA: TGTGCCAGCAGCTTATTCCCCGACAGGGTGGAGACCCAGTACTTC. This translates into CASSLFPDRVETQYF.

This chain uses TRBV30 with TRBJ2-2, with TRBD1 as a possible D gene (6 bases). The CDR3 contains 12 residues. The ends were cut back, 6 bases at V and 8 bases at J, with 13 bases in the middle. CDR1 GTSNPN and CDR2 SVGIG come from the germline V gene (reference sequence). CDR3: CACDRSTGELFF. CDR3 nucleotides: TGTGCCTGTGACAGGTCAACGGGGGAGCTGTTTTTT. Complete variable domain (other parts from reference TRBV30 and TRBJ2-2): SQTIHQWPATLVQPVGSPLSLECTVEGTSNPNLYWYRQAAGRGLQLLFYSVGIGQISSEVPQNLSASRPQDRQFILSSKKLLLSDSGFYLCACDRSTGELFFGEGSRLTVL.

The V call is TRBV11-2, the J call TRBJ2-3, with TRBD1 matching over 8 bases. CDR1 is SGHAT and CDR2 is FQNNGV in the germline V gene. This CDR3 region has 16 residues. V was clipped by 3 bases and J by 1 base; unmatched bases: 6. CDR3 protein: CASSFQGARGTDTQYF. DNA for the CDR3: TGTGCCAGCAGCTTCCAGGGGGCAAGGGGCACAGATACGCAGTATTTT.